The 15 T cell receptor beta chains listed next were all sequenced from one sample in a study of shared clonotypes between healthy human individuals. The table came from immunoSEQ multiplex PCR; TCRdb's copy has only in-frame clones and leaves some out. The sample carries 630,000 or so clones, roughly 98% recorded once. Terminally differentiated effector memory CD45RA+ cells were excluded from the naive CD8 cells, which were CD45RO-negative and positively selected for CCR7. The sequenced material came from naive CD8+ T cells sorted from blood. The receptors here all came from a man aged 25-45 years in good health.

Concerning this clone itself: The sample holds other DNA sequences that translate to the same CDR3. The chain employs TRBV7-9 and TRBJ1-5; D is uncertain. CDR3 length equals 12 residues. The germline gives CDR1 SEHNR, CDR2 FQNEAQ (reference sequence). Trimming cost V 1 base and J 7 bases, with 5 bases left between them. The CDR3 bases are TGTGCCAGCAGCTTAGGGGGACAGCCCCAGCATTTT. Translating gives CASSLGGQPQHF.

The V and J genes are TRBV28 and TRBJ2-7; D unresolved. V was shortened by 11 bases and J by 0 bases, with 14 bases between the two germline ends. Germline V gives CDR1 MDHEN, CDR2 SYDVKM. CDR3 length: 13 residues. The CDR3 DNA sequence: TGTGCCTCCAGCGTAGGCGGCTCCTACGAGCAGTACTTC. Its protein is CASSVGGSYEQYF.

CDR3 amino acids: CASTRKGEQFF. The CDR3 DNA reads as TGTGCCAGCACCCGAAAGGGGGAGCAGTTCTTC. This chain uses TRBV11-2 with TRBJ2-1; weak D call: TRBD1 (5 bases). Trimming pared 7 bases from V and 10 bases from J, leaving 11 bases between. The length of the CDR3 is 11 residues. The germline gives CDR1 SGHAT, CDR2 FQNNGV.

The chain joins TRBV13 to TRBJ2-7; a weak D match, TRBD1 (6 bases). CDR1 and CDR2 (germline): PRHDT, FYEKMQ (reference sequence). CDR3 length: 14 amino acids. Deletions cut 3 bases from V and 1 base from J, with 10 bases between. CDR3 sequence reads: CASSLVTGSYEQYF. As DNA, the CDR3 is TGTGCCAGCAGCTTGGTGACAGGTTCCTACGAGCAGTACTTC.

J is TRBJ1-1 and V is TRBV6-5; maybe TRBD1 (6 bases). Trimming left V 6 bases short and J 0 bases short, with 11 bases between. The CDR3 covers 14 residues. Looked up from germline, CDR1 is MNHEY and CDR2 is SVGAGI. This chain's CDR3 is CASSLGQMNTEAFF. In DNA form, the CDR3 reads TGTGCCAGCAGCCTCGGACAGATGAACACTGAAGCTTTCTTT.

This clone appeared a single time. V and J are TRBV7-9 and TRBJ2-2; 12 nucleotides line up with TRBD2. Losses at the gene ends were 5 bases for V and 4 bases for J; bases not matched to a gene: 5. CDR3 length: 16 amino acids. Germline CDR1 is SEHNR and CDR2 is FQNEAQ (reference sequence). The CDR3 nucleotides are TGTGCCAGCAGCCCTCGGACTAGCGGGACCACCGGGGAGCTGTTTTTT. Translation: CASSPRTSGTTGELFF.

This clone was found once. The chain recombines TRBV7-3 with TRBJ2-1, with D possibly TRBD2 on 5 matching bases. Deletions cut 0 bases from V and 8 bases from J, with 14 bases between. CDR3 length equals 15 residues. The germline V gene has CDR1 SGHTA and CDR2 FQGTGA. DNA of the CDR3: TGTGCCAGCAGCTTAACGGGTGGGGTTAGCGATGAGCAGTTCTTC. Its protein is CASSLTGGVSDEQFF.

The chain links TRBV28 to TRBJ2-1; D not resolved. This CDR3 contains 15 residues. The germline V and J ends were trimmed by 6 bases and 0 bases, with 12 bases remaining between them. The germline V gene encodes CDR1 MDHEN and CDR2 SYDVKM. As DNA, the CDR3 is TGTGCCAGCAGGGGGTCGGTGAGCTCCTACAATGAGCAGTTCTTC. Translation: CASRGSVSSYNEQFF.

The chain has TRBV29-1 and TRBJ2-1; TRBD2 matches 7 bases. The germline V gene has CDR1 SQVTM and CDR2 ANQGSEA. The V and J ends lost 6 bases and 1 base, in that order; junction bases with no gene match: 18. This CDR3 comprises 18 residues. DNA of the CDR3: TGCAGCGTAGACCCCTTAGCGGGTCGGCATTATTCCTACAATGAGCAGTTCTTC. It codes for CSVDPLAGRHYSYNEQFF.

The J gene is TRBJ1-2, the V gene TRBV27; D perhaps matches TRBD1 (5 bases). The V end was cut by 6 bases, the J end by 7 bases, with 18 bases between. This CDR3 is 14 amino acids long. CDR1 is MNHEY and CDR2 is SMNVEV in the germline V gene (reference sequence). CDR3 region: CASRSGTGGIGYTF. Here the CDR3 DNA reads TGTGCCAGCAGGTCCGGGACGGGGGGGATTGGCTACACCTTC.

The chain is built from TRBV11-1 and TRBJ2-7; unclear D gene. CDR1 is SGHAT, CDR2 FQDESV, per germline (reference sequence). Trimming left V 1 base short and J 1 base short, with 5 bases between. The CDR3 consists of 13 residues. The CDR3 DNA sequence: TGTGCCAGCAGCTTAGAGGTGTCCTACGAGCAGTACTTC. Translating it yields CASSLEVSYEQYF.

This sequence joins TRBV7-2 and TRBJ2-3; 11 bases agree with TRBD2. The J segment lost 3 bases and the V segment lost 3 bases, leaving 5 bases of the junction unmatched. The germline gives CDR1 SGHTA, CDR2 FQGNSA. This CDR3 contains 16 residues. CDR3 amino acids: CASSFTSGSWTDTQYF. As DNA, the CDR3 is TGTGCCAGCAGCTTCACTAGCGGGAGTTGGACAGATACGCAGTATTTT.

This clone was counted a single time. The rearrangement uses TRBV19 and TRBJ1-5; a possible D gene is TRBD1 (5 bases). Germline V CDR1 and CDR2: LNHDA, SQIVND (reference sequence). The CDR3 covers 17 residues. Trimming took off 4 bases at V and 9 bases at J, with 25 bases between the two ends. This CDR3 reads CASSTPPWAGHDLPQHF. The CDR3 DNA is TGTGCCAGTAGTACCCCCCCCTGGGCAGGGCATGATCTGCCCCAGCATTTT.

In nucleotides, the CDR3 is TGTGCCAGCAGTTTAAGGGGGCTAGGGACTAATGAAAAACTGTTTTTT. Translation gives CASSLRGLGTNEKLFF. The chain recombines TRBV28 with TRBJ1-4, with 7 nucleotides matching TRBD1. Germline CDR1 MDHEN, CDR2 SYDVKM. The CDR3 consists of 16 residues. V was clipped by 2 bases and J by 2 bases; unmatched bases: 5. Full variable domain (remainder filled in from reference TRBV28 and TRBJ1-4): DVKVTQSSRYLVKRTGEKVFLECVQDMDHENMFWYRQDPGLGLRLIYFSYDVKMKEKGDIPEGYSVSREKKERFSLILESASTNQTSMYLCASSLRGLGTNEKLFFGSGTQLSVL.

The CDR3 DNA reads as TGTGCCAGTAGTTTACCCATGGTGCTCGGACAGGGGGCAAGTAGAAACACCGGGGAGCTGTTTTTT. The encoded protein is CASSLPMVLGQGASRNTGELFF. The chain couples TRBV19 to TRBJ2-2, with TRBD1 matching 11 bases. From germline, CDR1 is LNHDA and CDR2 SQIVND (reference sequence). CDR3 length: 22 amino acids. V trimming: 5 bases; J trimming: 2 bases; junction bases outside the gene matches: 22.